These T cell receptor beta chains were read from a single sample in a study of T cells expressing NK-cell markers. With the 5' RACE reads reprocessed, TCRdb shows one record per CDR3 protein and no DNA. Here the sample table reports more than 400,000 distinct CDR3 sequences. The sequenced sample was blood T cells: a sorted CD56 or NKG2C T cell subset, CD4+ or CD8+ T cells, or bulk PBMC T cells (not recorded which). Receptors were obtained from a woman between 18 and 69 years old in good health. Both conserved end residues are part of each CDR3.

j_call v_call cdr3_aa
TRBJ1-1 TRBV6-2/TRBV6-3 CASSSITRMNTEAFF
TRBJ2-3 TRBV7-6 CASRPSVGLGYTQYF
TRBJ2-3 TRBV2 CASAKGTSTDTQYF
TRBJ2-2 TRBV5-1 CASSLAQGGTNTGELFF
TRBJ2-5 TRBV12-3/TRBV12-4 CASRSSGGPQETQYF
TRBJ1-1 TRBV12-3/TRBV12-4 CASRQPGKMNTEAFF
TRBJ1-6 TRBV5-1 CASSSGTTNSPLHF
TRBJ2-1 TRBV12-3/TRBV12-4 CASSLTAPPTEQFF
TRBJ2-2 TRBV4-3 CASSQNRDRYTGELFF
TRBJ2-1 TRBV24-1 CATSDRTVAYNEQFF
TRBJ2-3 TRBV5-4 CASSLGQTSTDTQYF
TRBJ2-7 TRBV20-1 CSARIAGASYEQYF